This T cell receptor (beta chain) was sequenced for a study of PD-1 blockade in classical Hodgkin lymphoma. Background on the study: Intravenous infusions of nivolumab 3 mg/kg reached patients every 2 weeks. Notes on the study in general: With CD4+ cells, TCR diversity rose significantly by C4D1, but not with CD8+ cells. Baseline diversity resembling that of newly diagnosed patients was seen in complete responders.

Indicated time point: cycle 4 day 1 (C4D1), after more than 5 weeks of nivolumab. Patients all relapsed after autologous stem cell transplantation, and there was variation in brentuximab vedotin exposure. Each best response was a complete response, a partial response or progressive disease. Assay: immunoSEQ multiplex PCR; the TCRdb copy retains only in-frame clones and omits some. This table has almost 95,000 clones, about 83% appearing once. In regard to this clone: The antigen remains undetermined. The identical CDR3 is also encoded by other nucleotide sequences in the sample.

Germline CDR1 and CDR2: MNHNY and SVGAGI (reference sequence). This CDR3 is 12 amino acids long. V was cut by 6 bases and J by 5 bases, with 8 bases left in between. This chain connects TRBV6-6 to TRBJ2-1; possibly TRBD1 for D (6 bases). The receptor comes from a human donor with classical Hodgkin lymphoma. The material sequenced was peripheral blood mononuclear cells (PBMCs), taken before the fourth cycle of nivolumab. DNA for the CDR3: TGTGCCAGCAGCCCAGGGGACAATGAGCAGTTCTTC. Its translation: CASSPGDNEQFF.